This T cell receptor (beta chain) is drawn from a study of T cells in Graves' hyperthyroidism and ophthalmopathy. Study-wide points: Through a model of 13 V-J features, ophthalmopathy was separated from stable hyperthyroidism.

Exclusion of a patient resulted from uncontrolled infection, other autoimmune disease, pregnancy or lactation. Details on this clonotype: Its target is not known.

CDR3 size: 16 residues. The germline V gene has CDR1 MNHNS and CDR2 SASEGT. The V end lost 6 bases, the J end lost 4 bases, and 19 bases lay between the germline ends. Amplification yielded TCR beta CDR3 regions, with RNA transcripts as the source. The HTBI primer set served for first-round RT-PCR of the TCR CDR3. Each CDR3 protein is one row after TCRdb ran MiXCR on the multiplex PCR reads. The data contain about 480,000 distinct CDR3 sequences, about 15% of them singletons. The rearrangement joins TRBV6-1 to TRBJ2-1; TRBD1 might be the D (5 bases). The clonotype was recovered from a woman between 18 and 29 years old with Graves' hyperthyroidism. Material for sequencing was blood. CDR3 residues: CASSQRTWFAYNEQFF. The DNA for the CDR3 is TGTGCCAGCAGCCAAAGGACATGGTTCGCGTACAATGAGCAGTTCTTC.